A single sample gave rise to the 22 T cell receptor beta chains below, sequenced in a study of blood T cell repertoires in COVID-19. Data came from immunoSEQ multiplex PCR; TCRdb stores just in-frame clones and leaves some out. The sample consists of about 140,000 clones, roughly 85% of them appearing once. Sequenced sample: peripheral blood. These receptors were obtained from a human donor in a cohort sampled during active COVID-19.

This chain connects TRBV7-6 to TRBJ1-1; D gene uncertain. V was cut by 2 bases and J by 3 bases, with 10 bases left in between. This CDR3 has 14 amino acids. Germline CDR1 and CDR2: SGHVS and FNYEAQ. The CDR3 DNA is TGTGCCAGCAGCTTAAATGAGGGCGACACTGAAGCTTTCTTT. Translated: CASSLNEGDTEAFF.

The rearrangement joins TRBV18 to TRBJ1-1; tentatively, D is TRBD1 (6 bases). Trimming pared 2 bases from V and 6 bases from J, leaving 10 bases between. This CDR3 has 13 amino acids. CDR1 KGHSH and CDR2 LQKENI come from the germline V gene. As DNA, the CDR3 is TGTGCCAGCTCACCAAAGGGGGGGGCTGAAGCTTTCTTT. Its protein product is CASSPKGGAEAFF.

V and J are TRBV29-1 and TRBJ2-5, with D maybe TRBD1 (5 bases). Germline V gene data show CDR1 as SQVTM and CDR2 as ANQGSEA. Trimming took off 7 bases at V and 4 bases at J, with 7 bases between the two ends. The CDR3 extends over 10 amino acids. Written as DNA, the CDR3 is TGCAGCGCTACAGGAGAGACCCAGTACTTC. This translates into CSATGETQYF.

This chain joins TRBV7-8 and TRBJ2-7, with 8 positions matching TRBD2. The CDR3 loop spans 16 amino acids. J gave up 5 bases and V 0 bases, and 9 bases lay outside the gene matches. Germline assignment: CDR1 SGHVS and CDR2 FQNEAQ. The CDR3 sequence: CASSLAGTRPPNEQYF. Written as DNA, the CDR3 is TGTGCCAGCAGCTTAGCGGGGACTAGGCCGCCTAACGAGCAGTACTTC. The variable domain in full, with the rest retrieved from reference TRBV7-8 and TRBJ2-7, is GAGVSQSPRYKVAKRGQDVALRCDPISGHVSLFWYQQALGQGPEFLTYFQNEAQLDKSGLPSDRFFAERPEGSVSTLKIQRTQQEDSAVYLCASSLAGTRPPNEQYFGPGTRLTVT.

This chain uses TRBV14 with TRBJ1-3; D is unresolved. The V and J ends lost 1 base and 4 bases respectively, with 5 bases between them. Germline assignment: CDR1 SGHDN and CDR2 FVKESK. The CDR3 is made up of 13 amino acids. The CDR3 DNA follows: TGTGCCAGCAGCCAAGCGGGGGGAAACACCATATATTTT. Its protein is CASSQAGGNTIYF.

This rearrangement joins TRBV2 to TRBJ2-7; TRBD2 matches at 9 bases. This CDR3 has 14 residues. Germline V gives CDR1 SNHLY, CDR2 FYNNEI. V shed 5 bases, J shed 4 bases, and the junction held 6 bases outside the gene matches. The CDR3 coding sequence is TGTGCCAGCAGTCTGGCTAGCGGGAAGTACGAGCAGTACTTC. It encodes CASSLASGKYEQYF.

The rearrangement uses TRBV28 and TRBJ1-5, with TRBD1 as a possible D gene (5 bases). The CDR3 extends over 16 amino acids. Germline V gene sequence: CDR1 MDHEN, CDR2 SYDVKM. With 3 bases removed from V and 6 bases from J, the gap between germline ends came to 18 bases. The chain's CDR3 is CASSFMTRERGQPQHF. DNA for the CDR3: TGTGCCAGCAGTTTCATGACCCGGGAGAGGGGTCAGCCCCAGCATTTT. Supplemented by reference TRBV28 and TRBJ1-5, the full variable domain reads DVKVTQSSRYLVKRTGEKVFLECVQDMDHENMFWYRQDPGLGLRLIYFSYDVKMKEKGDIPEGYSVSREKKERFSLILESASTNQTSMYLCASSFMTRERGQPQHFGDGTRLSIL.

The CDR3 nucleotides read TGTGCCAGCAGCGTACCCCCCGATGGTTCCGGTGAGCAGTTCTTC. This sequence encodes CASSVPPDGSGEQFF. The V gene is TRBV9, the J gene TRBJ2-1; no firm D call. Per the germline V gene, CDR1 is SGDLS and CDR2 is YYNGEE. This CDR3 is 15 amino acids long. V was clipped by 1 base and J by 9 bases, with 17 bases between them. Variable domain in full (rest from reference TRBV9 and TRBJ2-1): DSGVTQTPKHLITATGQRVTLRCSPRSGDLSVYWYQQSLDQGLQFLIQYYNGEERAKGNILERFSAQQFPDLHSELNLSSLELGDSALYFCASSVPPDGSGEQFFGPGTRLTVL.

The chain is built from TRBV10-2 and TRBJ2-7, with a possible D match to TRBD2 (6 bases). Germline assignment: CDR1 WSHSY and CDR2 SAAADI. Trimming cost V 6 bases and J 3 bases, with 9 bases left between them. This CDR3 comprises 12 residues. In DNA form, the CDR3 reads TGCGCCAGCAGCGGGACTCTCTACGAGCAGTACTTC. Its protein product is CASSGTLYEQYF.

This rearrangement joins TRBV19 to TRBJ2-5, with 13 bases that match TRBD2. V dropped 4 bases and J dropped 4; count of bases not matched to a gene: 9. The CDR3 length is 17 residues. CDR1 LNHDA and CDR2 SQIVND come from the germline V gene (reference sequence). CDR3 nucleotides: TGTGCCAGTAGTAAAGGACTAGCGGGAGTGAGAGGAGAGACCCAGTACTTC. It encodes CASSKGLAGVRGETQYF.

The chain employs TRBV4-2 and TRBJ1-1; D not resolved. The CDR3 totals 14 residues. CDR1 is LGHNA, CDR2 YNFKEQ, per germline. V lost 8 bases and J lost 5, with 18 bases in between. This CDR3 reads CASPQTGCETEAFF. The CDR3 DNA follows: TGTGCCAGCCCACAGACGGGGTGTGAAACTGAAGCTTTCTTT.

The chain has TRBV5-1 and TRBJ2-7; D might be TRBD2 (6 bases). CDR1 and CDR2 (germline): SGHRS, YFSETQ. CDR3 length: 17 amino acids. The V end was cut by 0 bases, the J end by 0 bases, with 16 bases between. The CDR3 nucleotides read TGCGCCAGCAGCTTGGGAGCCCTAGCGCTCAGCTCCTACGAGCAGTACTTC. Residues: CASSLGALALSSYEQYF.

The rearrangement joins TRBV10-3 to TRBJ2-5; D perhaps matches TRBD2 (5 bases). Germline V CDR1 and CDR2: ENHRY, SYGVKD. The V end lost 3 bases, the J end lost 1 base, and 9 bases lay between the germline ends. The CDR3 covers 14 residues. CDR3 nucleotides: TGTGCCATCAGTGACGGAGGTGCCCAAGAGACCCAGTACTTC. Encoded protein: CAISDGGAQETQYF.

Here the CDR3 reads CASSLGTSPLIEYF. The CDR3 region has the DNA TGTGCCAGCAGCTTAGGGACTAGCCCCCTCATCGAGTATTTT. V is TRBV7-3 and J is TRBJ2-3; 9 bases agree with TRBD2. The CDR3 extends over 14 amino acids. The J segment lost 13 bases and the V segment lost 2 bases, leaving 10 bases of the junction unmatched. In germline, CDR1 is SGHTA, CDR2 FQGTGA. Looking up the rest from reference TRBV7-3 and TRBJ2-3 gives the full variable domain: GAGVSQTPSNKVTEKGKYVELRCDPISGHTALYWYRQSLGQGPEFLIYFQGTGAADDSGLPNDRFFAVRPEGSVSTLKIQRTERGDSAVYLCASSLGTSPLIEYFGPGTRLTVL.

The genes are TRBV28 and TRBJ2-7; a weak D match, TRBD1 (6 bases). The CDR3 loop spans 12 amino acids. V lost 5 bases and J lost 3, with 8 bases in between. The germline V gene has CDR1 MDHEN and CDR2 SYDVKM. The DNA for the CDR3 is TGTGCCAGCAGTACGACAGGCTACGAGCAGTACTTC. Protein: CASSTTGYEQYF. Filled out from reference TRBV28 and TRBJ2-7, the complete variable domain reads DVKVTQSSRYLVKRTGEKVFLECVQDMDHENMFWYRQDPGLGLRLIYFSYDVKMKEKGDIPEGYSVSREKKERFSLILESASTNQTSMYLCASSTTGYEQYFGPGTRLTVT.

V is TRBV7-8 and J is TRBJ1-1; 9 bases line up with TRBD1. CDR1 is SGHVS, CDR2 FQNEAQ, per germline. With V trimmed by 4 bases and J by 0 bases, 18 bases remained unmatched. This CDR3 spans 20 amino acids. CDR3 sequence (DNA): TGTGCCAGCAGCTCCCTAAACCGTTTACAGGGGGCCCTCATGAACACTGAAGCTTTCTTT. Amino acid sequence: CASSSLNRLQGALMNTEAFF.

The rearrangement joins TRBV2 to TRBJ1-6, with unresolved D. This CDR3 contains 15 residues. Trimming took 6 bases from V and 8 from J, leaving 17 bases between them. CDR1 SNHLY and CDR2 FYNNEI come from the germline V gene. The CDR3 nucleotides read TGTGCCAGCAGAGACCAGGTATGGGTCGATTCACCCCTCCACTTT. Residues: CASRDQVWVDSPLHF. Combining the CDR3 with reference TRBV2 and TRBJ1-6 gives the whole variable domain EPEVTQTPSHQVTQMGQEVILRCVPISNHLYFYWYRQILGQKVEFLVSFYNNEISEKSEIFDDQFSVERPDGSNFTLKIRSTKLEDSAMYFCASRDQVWVDSPLHFGNGTRLTVT.

CDR3 in DNA: TGTGCCAGCAGTCGGGACAGGGGCGGTACGCAGTATTTT. This encodes CASSRDRGGTQYF. This chain joins TRBV6-5 and TRBJ2-3; 10 positions agree with TRBD1. The CDR3 runs 13 residues. The V segment lost 5 bases and the J segment 8 bases; nucleotides outside the gene matches: 4. Germline V lookup: CDR1 MNHEY, CDR2 SVGAGI.

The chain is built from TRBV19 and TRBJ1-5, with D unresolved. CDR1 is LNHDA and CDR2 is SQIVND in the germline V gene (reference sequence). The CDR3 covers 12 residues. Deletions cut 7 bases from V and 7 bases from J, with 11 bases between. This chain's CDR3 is CASNPGGQPQHF. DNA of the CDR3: TGTGCCAGTAACCCCGGAGGACAGCCCCAGCATTTT.

This CDR3 reads CASSFGTGRTYEQYF. The CDR3 DNA reads as TGTGCCAGCAGCTTTGGGACAGGTCGGACCTACGAGCAGTACTTC. This chain uses TRBV7-2 with TRBJ2-7, with TRBD1 matching 8 bases. Unmatched junction bases numbered 6, after V lost 3 bases and J lost 2 bases. The CDR3 consists of 15 residues. The germline gives CDR1 SGHTA, CDR2 FQGNSA.

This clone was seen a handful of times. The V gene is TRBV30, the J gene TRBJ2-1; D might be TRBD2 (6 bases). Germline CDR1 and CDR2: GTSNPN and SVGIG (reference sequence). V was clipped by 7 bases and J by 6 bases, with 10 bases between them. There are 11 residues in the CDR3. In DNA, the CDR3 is TGTGCCTTCACGGGACTCAATGAGCAGTTCTTC. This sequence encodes CAFTGLNEQFF.

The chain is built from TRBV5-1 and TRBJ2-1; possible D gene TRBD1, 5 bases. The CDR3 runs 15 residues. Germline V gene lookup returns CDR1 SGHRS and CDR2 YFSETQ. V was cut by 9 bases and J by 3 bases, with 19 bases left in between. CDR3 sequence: CATERGTGLYNEQFF. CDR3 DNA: TGCGCCACCGAAAGGGGTACGGGTCTCTACAATGAGCAGTTCTTC.